In this sample, the clone carrying this TCR beta chain turned up a few times. As yet, its antigen is unknown. Expressed TCRB transcripts were sequenced because the entire RNA isolate underwent reverse transcription. Sequenced by immunoSEQ multiplex PCR; TCRdb stores in-frame clones only, minus some. The sample carries hundreds of thousands of clones, 13% recorded once. This sample is drawn from a study of beta chain features in type 1 diabetes. Study-wide points: Among patients with Type 1 diabetes, TCRB CDR3s were moderately but significantly shorter in every one of the four CD4+ subsets. The naive, central memory and Treg TCRB repertoires looked more alike in patients than they did in healthy donors.

This CDR3 contains 14 residues. Looked up from germline, CDR1 is SQVTM and CDR2 is ANQGSEA. The V and J ends lost 5 bases and 0 bases respectively, with 10 bases between them. This TCR derives from a man between 18 and 29 years old with type 1 diabetes. The rearrangement links TRBV29-1 to TRBJ1-4; possibly TRBD1 for D (6 bases). Sequences were obtained from naive CD4+ T cells from blood. The CDR3 spells CSVFGGPTNEKLFF. In DNA form, the CDR3 reads TGCAGCGTTTTTGGGGGGCCAACTAATGAAAAACTGTTTTTT.